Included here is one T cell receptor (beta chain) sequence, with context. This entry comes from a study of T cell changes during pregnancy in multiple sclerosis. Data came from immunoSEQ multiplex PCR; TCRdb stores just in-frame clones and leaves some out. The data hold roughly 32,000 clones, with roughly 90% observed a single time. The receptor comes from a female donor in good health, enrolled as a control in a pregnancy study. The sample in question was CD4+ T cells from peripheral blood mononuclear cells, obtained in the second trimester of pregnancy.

Here the CDR3 reads CASSRDRGMDEQFF. The CDR3 DNA is TGTGCCAGCAGCCGGGACAGGGGAATGGATGAGCAGTTCTTC. The chain carries TRBV13 and TRBJ2-1; TRBD1 aligns across 10 bases. Germline lookup yields CDR1 PRHDT and CDR2 FYEKMQ (reference sequence). V dropped 5 bases and J dropped 8; count of bases not matched to a gene: 6. The CDR3 covers 14 residues. The whole variable domain, filled in from reference TRBV13 and TRBJ2-1, reads AAGVIQSPRHLIKEKRETATLKCYPIPRHDTVYWYQQGPGQDPQFLISFYEKMQSDKGSIPDRFSAQQFSDYHSELNMSSLELGDSALYFCASSRDRGMDEQFFGPGTRLTVL.